The 26 T cell receptor beta chains in this list originate from one sample, sequenced in a study of CD4 T cells in relation to SARS-CoV-2 and coronaviruses. Assay used: immunoSEQ multiplex PCR; TCRdb lists only in-frame clones, some missing. The table lists approximately 40,000 clones, over 65% of them singletons, with 2.8% in the top ten. What these receptors recognize is not known. The material sequenced was memory CD4+ T cells from PBMCs, cultured in vitro. These receptors all come from an adult with COVID-19.

This clone was seen once. Other DNA sequences of this sample code for an identical CDR3. V usage is TRBV5-1 and J usage is TRBJ1-2; no clear D gene. This CDR3 region has 14 residues. V was trimmed by 0 bases and J by 4 bases, leaving 10 bases between them. The V gene's germline CDR1 is SGHRS and CDR2 YFSETQ. The CDR3 DNA follows: TGCGCCAGCAGCTTGGATCCGAGGAGCTATGGCTACACCTTC. It is translated as CASSLDPRSYGYTF. The whole variable domain, filled in from reference TRBV5-1 and TRBJ1-2, reads KAGVTQTPRYLIKTRGQQVTLSCSPISGHRSVSWYQQTPGQGLQFLFEYFSETQRNKGNFPGRFSGRQFSNSRSEMNVSTLELGDSALYLCASSLDPRSYGYTFGSGTRLTVV.

This CDR3 reads CATSDPNRDRQSSEQFF. CDR3 DNA sequence: TGTGCCACCAGTGATCCTAATCGGGACAGGCAATCCAGTGAGCAGTTCTTC. The rearrangement joins TRBV24-1 to TRBJ2-1; 8 bases map to TRBD1. There are 17 residues in the CDR3. Germline V gene lookup returns CDR1 KGHDR and CDR2 SFDVKD. V lost 3 bases to trimming and J lost 9 bases; unmatched junction nucleotides: 15.

The chain combines TRBV7-9 with TRBJ2-2; a weak D match, TRBD1 (6 bases). Germline loops: CDR1 SEHNR, CDR2 FQNEAQ (reference sequence). The CDR3 has 15 residues. V was pared by 5 bases and J by 7 bases, with 17 bases between. CDR3 protein: CASSPSGTTRGELFF. In DNA form, the CDR3 reads TGTGCCAGCAGCCCGTCTGGGACAACGCGCGGGGAGCTGTTTTTT.

This clone was detected only a few times. The rearrangement uses TRBV3-1 (or the pseudogene TRBV3-2) and TRBJ1-1; D is unresolved. The ends were cut back, 1 base at V and 5 bases at J, with 8 bases in the middle. The CDR3 covers 13 residues. Germline-derived CDR1 and CDR2 are LGHDT and YNNKEL (reference sequence). The CDR3 region is CASSQAVGTEAFF. The CDR3 region has the DNA TGTGCCAGCAGCCAAGCGGTCGGGACTGAAGCTTTCTTT.

This clone was counted a single time. This rearrangement joins TRBV28 to TRBJ2-7; TRBD1 agrees at 11 bases. CDR3 size: 15 residues. Per the germline V gene, CDR1 is MDHEN and CDR2 is SYDVKM. Trimming removed 5 bases from V and 3 bases from J; junction bases left unmatched: 6. CDR3 region: CASSGPGTGGYEQYF. As DNA, the CDR3 is TGTGCCAGCAGTGGGCCCGGGACAGGGGGCTACGAGCAGTACTTC.

The table lists this clone with a few counts. The gene calls are TRBV4-2 and TRBJ2-2; D gene unclear. The CDR3 extends over 16 amino acids. CDR1 is LGHNA and CDR2 is YNFKEQ in the germline V gene. V was shortened by 0 bases and J by 4 bases, with 12 bases between the two germline ends. The CDR3 coding sequence is TGTGCCAGCAGCCAAGATTACCATACAGTCACCGGGGAGCTGTTTTTT. Translated: CASSQDYHTVTGELFF.

The V call is TRBV7-2, the J call TRBJ2-3; 8 bases map to TRBD1. The CDR3 contains 16 residues. V was pared by 0 bases and J by 7 bases, with 9 bases of the junction left unmatched. Germline loops: CDR1 SGHTA, CDR2 FQGNSA. For the CDR3, the DNA is TGTGCCAGCAGCTTAGCGGCCGGGACAGGTGGAAATACGCAGTATTTT. The encoded protein is CASSLAAGTGGNTQYF.

J is TRBJ1-5 and V is TRBV27; D gene ambiguous. V was trimmed by 0 bases and J by 1 base, leaving 10 bases between them. Germline CDR1 MNHEY, CDR2 SMNVEV (reference sequence). The CDR3 loop spans 16 amino acids. The CDR3 loop is CASSLSFSHSNQPQHF. CDR3 sequence (DNA): TGTGCCAGCAGTTTATCGTTTTCGCACAGCAATCAGCCCCAGCATTTT.

The rearrangement uses TRBV4-2 and TRBJ2-7; tentative D call: TRBD1 (6 bases). Germline V gives CDR1 LGHNA, CDR2 YNFKEQ. The CDR3 is 15 residues long. V shed 0 bases and J shed 8 bases, with 17 bases lying between them. This chain's CDR3 is CASSQEAQGRGKQYF. In DNA form, the CDR3 reads TGTGCCAGCAGCCAAGAAGCGCAGGGGAGAGGGAAGCAGTACTTC.

This clone was seen a handful of times. The rearrangement joins TRBV3-1 (or the pseudogene TRBV3-2) to TRBJ2-1; 11 positions agree with TRBD2. CDR3 length: 15 amino acids. CDR1 and CDR2 from the germline V gene are LGHDT and YNNKEL (reference sequence). The J segment lost 8 bases and the V segment lost 2 bases, leaving 5 bases of the junction unmatched. The CDR3 bases are TGTGCCAGCAGCCAAACCGGGACTAGCGGCGATGAGCAGTTCTTC. Protein product: CASSQTGTSGDEQFF.

This sequence joins TRBV3-1 (or the pseudogene TRBV3-2) and TRBJ2-1; a possible D gene is TRBD2 (7 bases). The ends were cut back, 4 bases at V and 10 bases at J, with 14 bases in the middle. The CDR3 extends over 13 amino acids. Germline CDR1 LGHDT, CDR2 YNNKEL (reference sequence). The CDR3 coding sequence is TGTGCCAGCAGCCCCCTGGGGGGGCCAGAGCAGTTCTTC. Its protein product is CASSPLGGPEQFF.

The J gene is TRBJ1-1, the V gene TRBV5-5, with 8 bases matching TRBD1. Per germline, CDR1 SGHKS and CDR2 YYEKEE (reference sequence). The CDR3 totals 15 residues. V was pared by 5 bases and J by 9 bases, with 15 bases of the junction left unmatched. The CDR3 nucleotides are TGTGCCAGCAGGCCTGCAGGGGGCGCGACCGTTAAAGCTTTCTTT. Protein: CASRPAGGATVKAFF.

J is TRBJ1-4 and V is TRBV2; D gene unclear. Germline CDR1 is SNHLY and CDR2 is FYNNEI. The V and J ends lost 7 bases and 3 bases respectively, with 3 bases between them. CDR3 size: 11 residues. CDR3 sequence reads: CASKANEKLFF. The CDR3 coding sequence is TGTGCCAGCAAGGCTAATGAAAAACTGTTTTTT.

This chain links TRBV3-1 (or the pseudogene TRBV3-2) with TRBJ2-3, with 10 bases identical to TRBD2. This CDR3 contains 17 residues. The ends lost 4 bases at V and 4 bases at J; junction bases unmatched: 11. From germline, CDR1 is LGHDT and CDR2 YNNKEL (reference sequence). The CDR3 is CASSPSGSPRGSDTQYF. DNA of the CDR3: TGTGCCAGCAGCCCTAGCGGGAGTCCCAGGGGGTCAGATACGCAGTATTTT.

The chain uses TRBV9 and TRBJ1-4; D may be TRBD1 (5 bases). In germline, CDR1 is SGDLS, CDR2 YYNGEE. The CDR3 extends over 15 amino acids. V was clipped by 2 bases and J by 0 bases, with 8 bases between them. The CDR3 DNA sequence: TGTGCCAGCAGCGTCGGACAAGCAACTAATGAAAAACTGTTTTTT. It encodes CASSVGQATNEKLFF.

The chain uses TRBV20-1 and TRBJ2-5; TRBD2 agrees at 13 bases. Per germline, CDR1 DFQATT and CDR2 SNEGSKA (reference sequence). J was trimmed by 5 bases and V by 3 bases; bases with no gene match: 6. This CDR3 spans 15 amino acids. The CDR3 bases are TGCAGTGCTAGTCGGACTAGCGGGAGACATGAGACCCAGTACTTC. Its translation is CSASRTSGRHETQYF.

The J gene is TRBJ2-6, the V gene TRBV19, with unresolved D. The CDR3 contains 15 residues. Germline V lookup: CDR1 LNHDA, CDR2 SQIVND (reference sequence). V lost 3 bases and J lost 0, with 6 bases in between. Written as DNA, the CDR3 is TGTGCCAGTAGTATCTACGGCTCTGGGGCCAACGTCCTGACTTTC. This sequence encodes CASSIYGSGANVLTF.

This sequence joins TRBV7-8 and TRBJ2-3; no clear D. This CDR3 region has 13 residues. From germline, CDR1 is SGHVS and CDR2 FQNEAQ. V was shortened by 0 bases and J by 5 bases, with 6 bases between the two germline ends. CDR3 sequence reads: CASSLAGLDTQYF. The CDR3 DNA is TGTGCCAGCAGCTTAGCTGGGTTAGATACGCAGTATTTT.

J is TRBJ1-1 and V is TRBV24-1; no clear D gene. CDR1 and CDR2 from the germline V gene are KGHDR and SFDVKD. V gave up 4 bases and J gave up 1 base, with 3 bases separating them. The CDR3 is 12 residues long. For the CDR3, the DNA is TGTGCCACCAGTGAGGCGAACACTGAAGCTTTCTTT. Protein sequence: CATSEANTEAFF.

This clone has only a few counts. V is TRBV19 and J is TRBJ2-3, with D possibly matching TRBD1 (6 bases). V shed 6 bases and J shed 2 bases, with 9 bases lying between them. The germline gives CDR1 LNHDA, CDR2 SQIVND (reference sequence). The CDR3 spans 13 residues. Written as DNA, the CDR3 is TGTGCCAGTAGGGCAGGGGTCACAGATACGCAGTATTTT. As protein: CASRAGVTDTQYF.

The chain is built from TRBV5-1 and TRBJ1-2; D gene unclear. Germline V lookup: CDR1 SGHRS, CDR2 YFSETQ. V was pared by 0 bases and J by 8 bases, with 11 bases between. The length of the CDR3 is 13 residues. The CDR3 reads CASSLVKFSGYTF. The CDR3 nucleotides are TGCGCCAGCAGCTTGGTAAAATTCTCGGGCTACACCTTC.

The chain employs TRBV5-1 and TRBJ2-1; D is perhaps TRBD1 (6 bases). The CDR3 spans 17 residues. Germline values: CDR1 SGHRS, CDR2 YFSETQ. V was shortened by 0 bases and J by 4 bases, with 17 bases between the two germline ends. The CDR3 bases are TGCGCCAGCAGCTTGGACTGGGGGCAGGGGACGTACAATGAGCAGTTCTTC. It is translated as CASSLDWGQGTYNEQFF.

Only a few counts were recorded for this clone. The rearrangement joins TRBV9 to TRBJ2-1; no clear D gene. The CDR3 contains 15 residues. V lost 0 bases to trimming and J lost 4 bases, with 11 bases between them. Per the germline V gene, CDR1 is SGDLS and CDR2 is YYNGEE. The CDR3 DNA reads TGTGCCAGCAGCGTAGGCAGATATCGATACAATGAGCAGTTCTTC. Amino acid sequence: CASSVGRYRYNEQFF.

This sequence joins TRBV5-1 and TRBJ2-4; D is perhaps TRBD1 (5 bases). Germline lookup yields CDR1 SGHRS and CDR2 YFSETQ. V lost 0 bases and J lost 6, with 13 bases in between. The CDR3 has 15 amino acids. This chain's CDR3 is CASSLAQGGLNIQYF. In nucleotides, the CDR3 is TGCGCCAGCAGCTTGGCTCAGGGCGGTTTAAACATTCAGTACTTC.

The genes are TRBV5-1 and TRBJ2-5, with 7 bases that match TRBD2. V shed 4 bases, J shed 5 bases, and the junction held 8 bases outside the gene matches. Germline V gene lookup returns CDR1 SGHRS and CDR2 YFSETQ. This CDR3 contains 14 residues. In nucleotides, the CDR3 is TGCGCCAGCAGCGAGGGTAGGGGAGGGGAGACCCAGTACTTC. Translated, it gives CASSEGRGGETQYF.

This clone was seen a few times. This chain uses TRBV7-3 with TRBJ2-2, with 8 bases fitting TRBD2. V lost 2 bases and J lost 8; bases outside the gene matches: 4. Germline lookup yields CDR1 SGHTA and CDR2 FQGTGA. The CDR3 extends over 14 amino acids. The CDR3 bases are TGTGCCAGCAGCTTACTTTTAGCGGGAGGGGAGCTGTTTTTT. The encoded protein is CASSLLLAGGELFF.